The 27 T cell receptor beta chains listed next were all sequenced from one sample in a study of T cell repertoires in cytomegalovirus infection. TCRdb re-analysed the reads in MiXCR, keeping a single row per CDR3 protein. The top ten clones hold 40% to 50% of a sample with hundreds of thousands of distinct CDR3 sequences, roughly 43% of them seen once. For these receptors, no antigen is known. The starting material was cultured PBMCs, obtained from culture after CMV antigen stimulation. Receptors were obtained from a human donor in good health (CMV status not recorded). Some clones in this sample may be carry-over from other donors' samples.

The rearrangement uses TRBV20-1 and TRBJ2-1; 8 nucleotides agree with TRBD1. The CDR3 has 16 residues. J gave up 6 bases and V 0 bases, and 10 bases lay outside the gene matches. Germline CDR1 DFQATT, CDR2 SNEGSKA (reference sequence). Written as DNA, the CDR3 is TGCAGTGCTAGAGAGAGGACAGGGTTCTTGGGCAATGAGCAGTTCTTC. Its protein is CSARERTGFLGNEQFF.

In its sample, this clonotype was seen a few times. The CDR3 region is CASSEDGGYGSGELFF. In nucleotides, the CDR3 is TGTGCCAGCAGTGAAGATGGGGGGTACGGGTCCGGGGAGCTGTTTTTT. This rearrangement joins TRBV2 to TRBJ2-2; D is perhaps TRBD2 (6 bases). CDR1 is SNHLY and CDR2 is FYNNEI in the germline V gene. V was cut by 1 base and J by 6 bases, with 15 bases left in between. The CDR3 contains 16 residues.

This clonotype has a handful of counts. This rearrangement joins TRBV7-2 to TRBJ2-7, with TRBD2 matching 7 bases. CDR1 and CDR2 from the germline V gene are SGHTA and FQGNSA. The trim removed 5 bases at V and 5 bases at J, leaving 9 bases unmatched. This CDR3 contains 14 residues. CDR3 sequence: CASSPGLDSDEQYF. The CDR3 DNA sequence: TGTGCCAGCAGCCCTGGACTAGATTCAGACGAGCAGTACTTC.

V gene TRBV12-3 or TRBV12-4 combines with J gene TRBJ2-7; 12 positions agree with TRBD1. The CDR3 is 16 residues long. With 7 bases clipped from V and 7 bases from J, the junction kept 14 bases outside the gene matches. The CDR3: CASKKTGGQGADEQYF. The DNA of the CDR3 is TGTGCCAGCAAAAAAACTGGGGGACAGGGGGCCGATGAGCAGTACTTC.

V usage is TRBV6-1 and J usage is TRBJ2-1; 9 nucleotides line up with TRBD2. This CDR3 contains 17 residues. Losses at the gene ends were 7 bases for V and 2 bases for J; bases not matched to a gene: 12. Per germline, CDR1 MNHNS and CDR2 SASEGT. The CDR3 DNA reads TGTGCCAGCACCCCCCCGACTAGCGGAAAAACCTACAATGAGCAGTTCTTC. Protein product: CASTPPTSGKTYNEQFF.

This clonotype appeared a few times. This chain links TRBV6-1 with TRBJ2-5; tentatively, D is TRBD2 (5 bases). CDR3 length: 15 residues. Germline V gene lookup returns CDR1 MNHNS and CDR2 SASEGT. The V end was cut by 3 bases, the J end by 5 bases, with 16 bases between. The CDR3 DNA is TGTGCCAGCAGTGAGTGGGCTAGGACTTCTGAGACCCAGTACTTC. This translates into CASSEWARTSETQYF.

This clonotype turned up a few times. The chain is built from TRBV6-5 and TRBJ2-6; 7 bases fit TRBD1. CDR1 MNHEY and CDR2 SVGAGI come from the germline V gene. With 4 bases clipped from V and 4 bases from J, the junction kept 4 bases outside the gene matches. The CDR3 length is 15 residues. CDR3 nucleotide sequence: TGTGCCAGCAGTTTGACAGGGTGGGGGGCCAACGTCCTGACTTTC. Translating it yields CASSLTGWGANVLTF.

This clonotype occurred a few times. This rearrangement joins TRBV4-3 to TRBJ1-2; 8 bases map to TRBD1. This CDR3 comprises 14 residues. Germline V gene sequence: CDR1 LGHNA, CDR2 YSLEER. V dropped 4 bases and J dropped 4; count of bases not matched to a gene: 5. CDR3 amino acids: CASSPRQGPYGYTF. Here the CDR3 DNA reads TGCGCCAGCAGCCCTCGACAGGGGCCCTATGGCTACACCTTC.

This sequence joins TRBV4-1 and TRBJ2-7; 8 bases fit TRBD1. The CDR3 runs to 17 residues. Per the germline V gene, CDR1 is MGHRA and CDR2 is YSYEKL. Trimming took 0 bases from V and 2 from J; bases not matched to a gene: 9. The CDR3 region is CASSQDQHRGRPYEQYF. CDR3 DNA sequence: TGCGCCAGCAGCCAAGACCAGCACAGGGGGAGACCCTACGAGCAGTACTTC.

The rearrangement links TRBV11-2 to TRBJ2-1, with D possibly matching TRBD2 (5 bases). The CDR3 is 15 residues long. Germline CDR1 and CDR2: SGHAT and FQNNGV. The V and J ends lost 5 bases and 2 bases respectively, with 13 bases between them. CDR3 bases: TGTGCCAGCAGCCGGACGACTACCCCCTACAATGAGCAGTTCTTC. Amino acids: CASSRTTTPYNEQFF.

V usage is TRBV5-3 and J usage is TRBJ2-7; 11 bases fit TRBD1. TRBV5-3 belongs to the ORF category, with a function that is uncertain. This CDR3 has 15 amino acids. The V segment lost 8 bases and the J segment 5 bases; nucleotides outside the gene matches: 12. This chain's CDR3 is CASSPPGQGAHEQYF. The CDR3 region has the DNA TGTGCCAGCAGCCCCCCCGGACAGGGGGCCCACGAGCAGTACTTC.

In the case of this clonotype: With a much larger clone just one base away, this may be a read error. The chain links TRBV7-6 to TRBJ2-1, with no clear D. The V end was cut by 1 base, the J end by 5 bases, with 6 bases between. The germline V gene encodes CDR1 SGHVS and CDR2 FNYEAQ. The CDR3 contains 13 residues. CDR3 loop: CASSLGENNEQFF. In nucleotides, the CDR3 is TGTGCCAGCAGCTTAGGAGAGAACAATGAGCAGTTCTTC.

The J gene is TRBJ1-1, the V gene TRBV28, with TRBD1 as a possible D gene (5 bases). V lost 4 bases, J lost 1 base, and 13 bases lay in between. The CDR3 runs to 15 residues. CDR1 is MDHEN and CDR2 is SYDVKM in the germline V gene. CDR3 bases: TGTGCCAGCAGTTCGATCTGGGGCGGGAACACTGAAGCTTTCTTT. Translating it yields CASSSIWGGNTEAFF.

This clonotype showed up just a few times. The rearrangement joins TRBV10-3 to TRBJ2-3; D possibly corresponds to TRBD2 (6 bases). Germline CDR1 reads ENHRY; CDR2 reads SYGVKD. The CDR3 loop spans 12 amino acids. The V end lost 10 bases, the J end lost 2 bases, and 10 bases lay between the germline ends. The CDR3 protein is CANGGDTDTQYF. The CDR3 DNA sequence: TGTGCCAACGGGGGAGACACAGATACGCAGTATTTT.

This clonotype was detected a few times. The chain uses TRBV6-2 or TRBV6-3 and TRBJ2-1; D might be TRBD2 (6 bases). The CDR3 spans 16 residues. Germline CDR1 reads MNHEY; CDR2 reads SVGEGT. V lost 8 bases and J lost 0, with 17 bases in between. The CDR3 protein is CASSRRGLLSYNEQFF. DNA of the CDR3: TGTGCCAGCTCCCGGCGGGGCCTCCTCTCCTACAATGAGCAGTTCTTC.

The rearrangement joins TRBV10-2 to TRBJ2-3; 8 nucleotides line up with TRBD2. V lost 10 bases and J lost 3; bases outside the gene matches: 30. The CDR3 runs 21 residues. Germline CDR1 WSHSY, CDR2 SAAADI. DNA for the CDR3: TGCGCCACCCTGAGTTCAGCGGGAGTAGGAGGACCCCAGGGAAGGACAGATACGCAGTATTTT. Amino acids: CATLSSAGVGGPQGRTDTQYF.

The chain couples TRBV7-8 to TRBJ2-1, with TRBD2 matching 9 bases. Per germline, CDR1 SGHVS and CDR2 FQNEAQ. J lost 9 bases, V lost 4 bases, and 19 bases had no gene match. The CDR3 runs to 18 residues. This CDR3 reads CASSSPRNSGRSRGEQFF. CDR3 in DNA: TGTGCCAGCAGCTCCCCACGGAATAGCGGGAGATCTAGGGGTGAGCAGTTCTTC.

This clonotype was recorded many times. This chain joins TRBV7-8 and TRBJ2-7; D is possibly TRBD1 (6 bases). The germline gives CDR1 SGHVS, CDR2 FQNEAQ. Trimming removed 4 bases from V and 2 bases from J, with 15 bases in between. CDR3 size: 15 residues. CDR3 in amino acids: CASSYGQIETYEQYF. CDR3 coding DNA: TGTGCCAGCAGCTACGGACAGATCGAAACCTACGAGCAGTACTTC.

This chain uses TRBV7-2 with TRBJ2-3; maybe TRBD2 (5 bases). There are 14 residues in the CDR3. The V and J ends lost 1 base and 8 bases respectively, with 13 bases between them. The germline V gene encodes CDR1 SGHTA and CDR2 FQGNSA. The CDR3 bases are TGTGCCAGCAGCTTAGTTGCGACGAGGGTTACGCAGTATTTT. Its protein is CASSLVATRVTQYF.

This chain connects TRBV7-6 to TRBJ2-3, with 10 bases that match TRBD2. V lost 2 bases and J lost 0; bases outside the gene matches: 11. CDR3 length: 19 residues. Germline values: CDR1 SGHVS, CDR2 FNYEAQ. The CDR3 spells CASSLLPSGSFHSTDTQYF. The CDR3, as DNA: TGTGCCAGCAGCTTACTTCCTAGCGGGAGTTTTCATAGCACAGATACGCAGTATTTT.

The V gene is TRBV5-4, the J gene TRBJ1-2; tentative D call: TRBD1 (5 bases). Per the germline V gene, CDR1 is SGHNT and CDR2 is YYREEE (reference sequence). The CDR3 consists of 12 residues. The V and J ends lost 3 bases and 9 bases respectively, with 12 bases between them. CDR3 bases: TGTGCCAGCAGCTGGGGACTCGATCGCTACACCTTC. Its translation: CASSWGLDRYTF.

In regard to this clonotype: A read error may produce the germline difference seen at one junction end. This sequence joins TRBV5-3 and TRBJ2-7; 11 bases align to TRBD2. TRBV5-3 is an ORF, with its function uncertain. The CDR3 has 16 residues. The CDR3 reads CASSLRLAGGPYEQYF. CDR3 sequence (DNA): TGTGCCAGCAGCTTGAGATTAGCGGGAGGGCCCTACGAGCAGTACTTC.

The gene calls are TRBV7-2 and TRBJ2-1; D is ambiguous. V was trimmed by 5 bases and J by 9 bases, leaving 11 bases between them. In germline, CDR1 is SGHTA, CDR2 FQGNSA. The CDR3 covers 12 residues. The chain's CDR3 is CASSLDSSEQFF. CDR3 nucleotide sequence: TGTGCCAGCAGCCTAGATTCGAGTGAGCAGTTCTTC.

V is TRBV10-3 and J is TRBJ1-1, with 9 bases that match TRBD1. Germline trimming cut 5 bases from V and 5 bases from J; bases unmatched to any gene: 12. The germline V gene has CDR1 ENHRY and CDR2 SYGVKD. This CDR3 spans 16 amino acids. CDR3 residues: CAISPGQGASRTEAFF. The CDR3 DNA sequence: TGTGCCATCAGTCCGGGACAGGGCGCATCGAGGACTGAAGCTTTCTTT.

CDR3 DNA sequence: TGTGCCACCAGCAGACCTACAGCGGGGGTACAAGAGACCCAGTACTTC. Encoded protein: CATSRPTAGVQETQYF. The chain links TRBV15 to TRBJ2-5, with 8 positions matching TRBD2. The CDR3 consists of 16 residues. Germline trimming cut 2 bases from V and 2 bases from J; bases unmatched to any gene: 7. Looked up from germline, CDR1 is LNHNV and CDR2 is YYDKDF (reference sequence).

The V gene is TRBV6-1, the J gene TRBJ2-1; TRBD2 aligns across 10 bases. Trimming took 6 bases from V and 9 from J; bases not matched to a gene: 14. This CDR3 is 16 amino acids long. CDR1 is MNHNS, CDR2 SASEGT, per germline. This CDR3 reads CASRTGAFRLAGEQFF. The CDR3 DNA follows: TGTGCCAGCAGGACCGGGGCCTTTCGACTAGCGGGTGAGCAGTTCTTC.

Here the CDR3 reads CASSLMRDEQYF. CDR3 nucleotides: TGTGCCAGCAGCTTAATGCGGGACGAGCAGTACTTC. This chain links TRBV7-9 with TRBJ2-7, with D possibly TRBD2 on 5 matching bases. The germline gives CDR1 SEHNR, CDR2 FQNEAQ (reference sequence). V was pared by 2 bases and J by 5 bases, with 7 bases between. This CDR3 contains 12 residues.